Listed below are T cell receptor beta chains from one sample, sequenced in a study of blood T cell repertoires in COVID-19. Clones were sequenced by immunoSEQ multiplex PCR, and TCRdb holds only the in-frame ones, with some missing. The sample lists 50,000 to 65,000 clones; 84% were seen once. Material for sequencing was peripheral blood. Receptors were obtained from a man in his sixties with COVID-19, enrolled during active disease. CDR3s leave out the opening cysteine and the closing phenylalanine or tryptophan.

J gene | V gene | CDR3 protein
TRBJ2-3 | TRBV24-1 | ATSDKAYPSTDTQY
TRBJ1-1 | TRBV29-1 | SVATGVAEAF
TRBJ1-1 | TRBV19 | ASSRTGRLNTEAF
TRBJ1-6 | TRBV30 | AWRADTANSPLH
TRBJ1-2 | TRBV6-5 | ASSSGTGVLDGYT
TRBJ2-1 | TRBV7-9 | ASSLSLGPSYNEQF
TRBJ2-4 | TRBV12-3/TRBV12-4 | ASSLRGKNIQY
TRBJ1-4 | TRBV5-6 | ASYRRTGGFNEKLF
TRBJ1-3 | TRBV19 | ASSKKDSPHSGNTIY
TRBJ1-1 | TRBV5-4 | ASSSPGQGNTEAF
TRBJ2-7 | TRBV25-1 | ASSESHGQGEEQY
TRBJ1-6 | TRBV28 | ASFSLGAAGDEWSPLH
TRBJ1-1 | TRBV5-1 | ASSLEGTRNTEAF
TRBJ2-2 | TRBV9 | ASSGEGTESNTGELF
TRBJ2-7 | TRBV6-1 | ASSEGNSINEQY
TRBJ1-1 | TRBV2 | ASRSDRNTEAF